This entry lists 9 T cell receptor beta chains sequenced from one sample in a study of blood T cell repertoires in COVID-19. Clones were sequenced by immunoSEQ multiplex PCR, and TCRdb holds only the in-frame ones, with some missing. In the table there are approximately 200,000 clones, around 89% of which are singletons. Sequences were obtained from PBMCs or T cells enriched from blood (not recorded which). Receptor source: a woman between 18 and 30 years old in a cohort exposed to, infected with or recovered from COVID-19 (not recorded which).

This clone showed up just once. V usage is TRBV5-1 and J usage is TRBJ1-1; no definite D call. V was trimmed by 0 bases and J by 6 bases, leaving 9 bases between them. The CDR3 spans 13 residues. Per the germline V gene, CDR1 is SGHRS and CDR2 is YFSETQ. The CDR3 reads CASSLGRVPEAFF. Here the CDR3 DNA reads TGCGCCAGCAGCTTGGGTCGGGTCCCTGAAGCTTTCTTT.

This chain joins TRBV7-9 and TRBJ1-1; D is perhaps TRBD1 (6 bases). Trimming left V 4 bases short and J 6 bases short, with 24 bases between. This CDR3 is built from 17 residues. Germline CDR1 and CDR2: SEHNR and FQNEAQ (reference sequence). The DNA for the CDR3 is TGTGCCAGCAGCTACGGGGGAGGGACACTCTTTGGGGCTGAAGCTTTCTTT. Translation: CASSYGGGTLFGAEAFF.

V is TRBV3-1 (or the pseudogene TRBV3-2) and J is TRBJ2-3, with a possible D match to TRBD1 (6 bases). Germline CDR1 is LGHDT and CDR2 is YNNKEL (reference sequence). The CDR3 extends over 16 amino acids. V lost 0 bases and J 6 bases, leaving 16 bases between the germline ends. This CDR3 reads CASSQDTSGALDTQYF. The CDR3 bases are TGTGCCAGCAGCCAAGATACGTCAGGGGCCCTGGATACGCAGTATTTT.

This clone was recorded only once. The chain links TRBV5-1 to TRBJ2-7; a possible D gene is TRBD2 (6 bases). The CDR3 is 15 residues long. The V gene lost 3 bases and the J gene lost 4 bases, with 17 bases spanning the gap. In germline, CDR1 is SGHRS, CDR2 YFSETQ. CDR3 in amino acids: CASSSDVTGVYEQYF. CDR3 in DNA: TGCGCCAGCAGCTCGGACGTCACGGGGGTATACGAGCAGTACTTC.

The V gene is TRBV4-2, the J gene TRBJ2-2, with 10 positions matching TRBD2. The CDR3 is made up of 17 amino acids. J gave up 2 bases and V 2 bases, and 5 bases lay outside the gene matches. The germline V gene has CDR1 LGHNA and CDR2 YNFKEQ. CDR3 DNA: TGTGCCAGCAGCCAAATATTAGCGGGGGGAAACACCGGGGAGCTGTTTTTT. Protein sequence: CASSQILAGGNTGELFF.

The gene calls are TRBV5-1 and TRBJ2-5; 9 bases agree with TRBD2. CDR3 length: 15 amino acids. Germline loops: CDR1 SGHRS, CDR2 YFSETQ. V was clipped by 2 bases and J by 4 bases; unmatched bases: 6. The CDR3 DNA sequence: TGCGCCAGCAGCTTTAGCGGGGGTATAGGAGAGACCCAGTACTTC. Its translation: CASSFSGGIGETQYF. Full variable domain (missing parts from reference TRBV5-1 and TRBJ2-5): KAGVTQTPRYLIKTRGQQVTLSCSPISGHRSVSWYQQTPGQGLQFLFEYFSETQRNKGNFPGRFSGRQFSNSRSEMNVSTLELGDSALYLCASSFSGGIGETQYFGPGTRLLVL.

The J gene is TRBJ2-1, the V gene TRBV21-1; the D segment call TRBD2 is taken from the table without a DNA check. TRBV21-1 is termed a pseudogene. CDR3 size: 14 residues. The DNA for the CDR3 is TGTGCCAGCAGCGGAGCGGGCTCCTACAATGAGCAGTTCTTC. It is translated as CASSGAGSYNEQFF.

This chain connects TRBV27 to TRBJ2-7; the D gene is possibly TRBD1 (6 bases). This CDR3 has 16 amino acids. V lost 2 bases and J 2 bases, leaving 16 bases between the germline ends. Germline CDR1 and CDR2: MNHEY and SMNVEV (reference sequence). Here the CDR3 reads CASSLGPGTYTYEQYF. The CDR3 DNA reads as TGTGCCAGCAGTTTAGGTCCCGGGACATACACCTACGAGCAGTACTTC.

The chain employs TRBV18 and TRBJ2-2, with TRBD1 as a possible D gene (5 bases). The CDR3 runs to 15 residues. Germline V lookup: CDR1 KGHSH, CDR2 LQKENI. V shed 3 bases and J shed 6 bases, with 14 bases lying between them. The CDR3 loop reads CASSPPDKGPGELFF. The DNA of the CDR3 is TGTGCCAGCTCACCTCCTGACAAGGGGCCCGGGGAGCTGTTTTTT. Combining the CDR3 with reference TRBV18 and TRBJ2-2 gives the whole variable domain NAGVMQNPRHLVRRRGQEARLRCSPMKGHSHVYWYRQLPEEGLKFMVYLQKENIIDESGMPKERFSAEFPKEGPSILRIQQVVRGDSAAYFCASSPPDKGPGELFFGEGSRLTVL.